These 18 T cell receptor delta chains came from one sample sequenced in a study of γδ T cells in repeated Plasmodium falciparum infection. TCRdb reanalyzed the multiplex PCR reads using CATT. The sample lists approximately 53,000 delta-chain clones; over 1.5% were seen once. Gammadelta T cells were flow-sorted from PBMC into Vgamma9/Vdelta2+ and Vdelta2-negative populations for bulk analysis. The sequenced material came from gamma-delta T cells from blood. The source of these receptors is a pool of human donors (malaria-infected and uninfected, not separated).

Ten or more counts support this clone. This probably arose from a read error, given a far larger clone one base away. The same CDR3 can be traced to other DNA sequences in this sample. The genes are TRDV1 and TRDJ1, with a possible D match to TRDD3 (5 bases). TCRdb leaves out the J gene; it was filled in here by matching the DNA to germline. The germline gives CDR1 TSWWSYY, CDR2 QGS. CDR3 size: 17 residues. For the CDR3, the DNA is TGTGCTCTTGGGGATCTCACAGGGGGCCCTGCACCCGACAAACTCATCTTT. Protein product: CALGDLTGGPAPDKLIF.

This clone occurred a few times. For this DNA, TCRdb reports the protein of a much larger clone, which diverges at residue 10, most likely from a read error; the protein presented here is translated directly from the DNA. The chain recombines TRDV1 with TRDJ1, with 9 nucleotides matching TRDD3. CDR3 size: 14 residues. Germline loops: CDR1 TSWWSYY, CDR2 QGS. Germline trimming cut 1 base from V and 11 bases from J; bases unmatched to any gene: 8. The CDR3 DNA reads as TGTGCTCTTGGGGAACACCTGGGGGATTTGGTGCTCATCTTT. It is translated as CALGEHLGDLVLIF.

This clone was detected many times. A read error likely explains why the TCRdb protein, taken from a much larger clone, differs from this DNA's translation at residue 17; the protein shown is translated from the DNA. The V and J genes are TRDV1 and TRDJ1; TRDD3 aligns across 12 bases. CDR1 is TSWWSYY, CDR2 QGS, per germline. CDR3 length: 23 amino acids. Trimming cost V 0 bases and J 0 bases; bases outside gene matches: 20. The CDR3 sequence: CALGELGPSYDWGIQGDTDKLIF. DNA of the CDR3: TGTGCTCTTGGGGAACTGGGGCCTTCCTACGACTGGGGGATACAAGGGGACACCGATAAACTCATCTTT.

Regarding this clone: The protein that TCRdb holds for this DNA derives from a much larger clone and differs from the translated DNA at residue 18, which likely indicates a read error; the protein shown here is translated from the DNA. J is TRDJ1 and V is TRDV1; 12 bases align to TRDD3. The CDR3 consists of 24 residues. Losses at the gene ends were 2 bases for V and 0 bases for J; bases not matched to a gene: 25. Germline V lookup: CDR1 TSWWSYY, CDR2 QGS. The chain's CDR3 is CALGEILLWNPTGGYPPNTDKLIF. Written as DNA, the CDR3 is TGTGCTCTTGGGGAAATATTATTATGGAATCCTACTGGGGGATACCCTCCGAACACCGATAAACTCATCTTT.

This clone showed up many times. The likely explanation is a read error, given a far larger clone one base away. Distinct nucleotide sequences in the sample also encode this CDR3. The V call is TRDV1, the J call TRDJ1, with 7 bases that match TRDD3. TCRdb gives no J gene; it was assigned here by matching the DNA to germline. V shed 2 bases and J 1 base; nucleotides not matched to a gene: 10. The CDR3 sequence is 17 residues long. The germline V gene has CDR1 TSWWSYY and CDR2 QGS. CDR3 loop: CALGEELGLRATDKLIF. CDR3 nucleotides: TGTGCTCTTGGGGAAGAACTGGGGCTTAGAGCCACCGATAAACTCATCTTT.

This clone was counted ten times or more. Other DNA sequences in the sample encode the same CDR3. This rearrangement joins TRDV1 to TRDJ1, with unresolved D. Germline V gives CDR1 TSWWSYY, CDR2 QGS. Between the trimmed V and J ends, which lost 3 bases and 0 bases, there was a span of 20 bases. This CDR3 has 18 residues. For the CDR3, the DNA is TGTGCTCTTGGGGAGGCCCTAGGGGTGGAGAGACACACCGATAAACTCATCTTT. It encodes CALGEALGVERHTDKLIF.

This clone was recorded a few times. The protein given by TCRdb reflects a much larger clone and differs at residue 16 from this DNA's translation, likely from a read error; the protein shown is the DNA's translation. The chain links TRDV1 to TRDJ1, with 13 bases that match TRDD3. TCRdb offers no J gene call, so here the DNA was matched to germline to obtain one. Germline lookup yields CDR1 TSWWSYY and CDR2 QGS. J lost 4 bases, V lost 3 bases, and 20 bases had no gene match. The CDR3 runs to 21 residues. The CDR3 protein is CALGEVRGKLGDTPGIDKLIF. The CDR3, as DNA: TGTGCTCTTGGGGAGGTTAGGGGTAAACTGGGGGATACGCCGGGGATCGATAAACTCATCTTT.

Notes on this clone: TCRdb records a much larger clone's protein for this DNA, with a difference at residue 11 that likely arises from a read error; the protein given is the translation of the DNA. The chain carries TRDV2 and TRDJ3; 12 nucleotides match TRDD3. Assignment of the J gene here rests on matching the DNA to germline, because TCRdb gives none. The ends lost 0 bases at V and 0 bases at J; junction bases unmatched: 8. The germline gives CDR1 GEAIGNYY, CDR2 EKD. CDR3 length equals 21 residues. The CDR3 DNA follows: TGTGCCTGTGACACCTTACTGGGGGATACCCGTTCCTCCTGGGACACCCGACAGATGTTTTTC. Translated: CACDTLLGDTRSSWDTRQMFF.

This clone occurred a few times. The mismatch at residue 4 between this DNA's translation and the TCRdb protein of a much larger clone likely reflects a read error; the protein shown is translated from the DNA. As DNA, the CDR3 is TGTGCTCTTGAGGACCGTTTACCTTCCCAAGGGGTCTACACCGATAAACTCATCTTT. Encoded protein: CALEDRLPSQGVYTDKLIF. The rearrangement uses TRDV1 and TRDJ1, with D possibly TRDD2 on 6 matching bases. Germline CDR1 TSWWSYY, CDR2 QGS. Trimming removed 7 bases from V and 0 bases from J, with 27 bases in between. The CDR3 is made up of 19 amino acids.

This clone was recorded a few times. TCRdb's protein, taken from a much larger clone, differs from this DNA's translation at residue 4, likely owing to a read error; the protein displayed comes from the DNA. The gene calls are TRDV2 and TRDJ1; 8 bases align to TRDD3. Germline-derived CDR1 and CDR2 are GEAIGNYY and EKD. CDR3 length equals 19 residues. Germline trimming cut 5 bases from V and 1 base from J; bases unmatched to any gene: 20. CDR3 nucleotide sequence: TGTGCCTGTGTTGGTGTGGTGGGATACGAACTGGGTCTCACCGATAAACTCATCTTT. Translating it yields CACVGVVGYELGLTDKLIF.

With respect to this clone: TCRdb lists the protein of a much larger clone for this DNA, which differs at residue 10, so this is likely a read error; the protein given here is translated from the DNA itself. The chain combines TRDV1 with TRDJ1; D not resolved. Here the J gene was assigned by germline matching of the DNA, as TCRdb has none. Germline values: CDR1 TSWWSYY, CDR2 QGS. CDR3 size: 14 residues. The V end was cut by 3 bases, the J end by 7 bases, with 15 bases between. CDR3 sequence reads: CALGDGTRSGKLIF. In DNA, the CDR3 is TGTGCTCTTGGGGATGGGACTAGGTCCGGTAAACTCATCTTT.

The sample holds a few counts of this clone. TCRdb assigns this DNA the protein of a much larger clone, which departs from its translation at residue 9; this likely reflects a read error, and the protein shown comes from translating the DNA. The chain carries TRDV1 and TRDJ1; 9 positions match TRDD2. The J gene, missing from TCRdb, was assigned here through DNA to germline matching. V was pared by 5 bases and J by 0 bases, with 13 bases of the junction left unmatched. The CDR3 is 18 amino acids. In germline, CDR1 is TSWWSYY, CDR2 QGS. CDR3: CALGNLPTESTYTDKLIF. The CDR3 DNA sequence: TGTGCTCTTGGGAACCTTCCTACGGAGTCTACGTACACCGATAAACTCATCTTT.

This clone was detected many times. Given a far larger clone just one base away, this is likely a sequencing read error. The same CDR3 also results from other DNA sequences found in this sample. The genes are TRDV2 and TRDJ1, with 8 nucleotides matching TRDD3. This CDR3 spans 17 amino acids. Germline V gene sequence: CDR1 GEAIGNYY, CDR2 EKD. The CDR3 protein is CACDTLARGDNTDKLIF. Here the CDR3 DNA reads TGTGCCTGTGACACCCTAGCCCGGGGGGATAACACCGATAAACTCATCTTC.

A word on this clone: This likely traces to a read error, being one base from a far larger clone. At the DNA level, this CDR3 is encoded by other sequences in the same sample as well. V is TRDV1 and J is TRDJ1; 7 bases align to TRDD3. The J gene, not given by TCRdb, was assigned here from a germline match of the nucleotide sequence. The CDR3 length is 20 residues. Germline V gives CDR1 TSWWSYY, CDR2 QGS. The CDR3, as DNA: TGTGCCCTTGGGGAATACAGGATGGGGGACGAAGTAACACCCTTCGATAAACTCATCTTT. Translating gives CALGEYRMGDEVTPFDKLIF.

This clone was seen a handful of times. The chain uses TRDV2 and TRDJ1; 11 bases match TRDD3. V lost 7 bases, J lost 0 bases, and 15 bases stayed unmatched. The CDR3 consists of 18 residues. CDR1 and CDR2 (germline): GEAIGNYY, EKD. The CDR3 coding sequence is TGTGCCTGGGGATTCTCGTACTGGGGGATAAGGTACACCGATAAACTCATCTTT. This codes for CAWGFSYWGIRYTDKLIF.

Only a few counts were recorded for this clone. This likely traces to a read error, being one base from a far larger clone. At the DNA level, this CDR3 is encoded by other sequences in the same sample as well. This chain connects TRDV3 to TRDJ1, with D possibly being TRDD3 (6 bases). Looked up from germline, CDR1 is TVYSNPD and CDR2 is GDNSRS (reference sequence). The CDR3 contains 17 residues. CDR3 residues: CAFIDSYGGPWTDKLIF. The DNA for the CDR3 is TGTGCCTTTATAGATAGTTACGGGGGACCGTGGACCGATAAACTCATCTTC.

The chain couples TRDV2 to TRDJ1; TRDD3 aligns across 12 bases. The J gene, left out of TCRdb, was set here by checking the DNA against germline. The germline CDR1 and CDR2 sequences are GEAIGNYY and EKD. CDR3 size: 16 residues. The J segment lost 4 bases and the V segment lost 0 bases, leaving 5 bases of the junction unmatched. CDR3 DNA: TGTGCCTGTGACACCGGCCTGGGGGATACGCGCGATAAACTCATCTTT. As protein: CACDTGLGDTRDKLIF.

The gene calls are TRDV1 and TRDJ1; 8 bases are a match to TRDD3. TCRdb is silent on the J gene; assignment here came from matching the DNA to germline. Per germline, CDR1 TSWWSYY and CDR2 QGS. This CDR3 is 17 amino acids long. V was clipped by 0 bases and J by 2 bases; unmatched bases: 8. The DNA for the CDR3 is TGTGCTCTTGGGGAACTGAGGGATACGCCCGATACCGATAAACTCATCTTT. It codes for CALGELRDTPDTDKLIF.